The 15 T cell receptor beta chains given below trace back to one sample, sequenced in a study of neoadjuvant nivolumab and ipilimumab in lung cancer. Measured with immunoSEQ multiplex PCR; TCRdb has only the in-frame clones, and not every one. The top ten hold about 7% of the sample, which has approximately 17,000 clones, under 80% seen once. The material sequenced was tumor tissue, taken after neoadjuvant nivolumab, alone or with ipilimumab, at or shortly before surgery. Receptors originate from an adult with non-small cell lung cancer.

A single count supports this clone. V gene TRBV20-1 combines with J gene TRBJ2-1, with D uncertain. Germline CDR1 is DFQATT and CDR2 is SNEGSKA (reference sequence). Trimming left V 5 bases short and J 9 bases short, with 8 bases between. This CDR3 region has 10 residues. The CDR3 here is CSAGFAEQFF. The CDR3, as DNA: TGCAGTGCTGGCTTCGCTGAGCAGTTCTTC.

The rearrangement joins TRBV4-1 to TRBJ2-4; D gene uncertain. The germline V gene has CDR1 MGHRA and CDR2 YSYEKL. The V gene lost 0 bases and the J gene lost 0 bases, with 12 bases spanning the gap. This CDR3 comprises 17 residues. The DNA of the CDR3 is TGCGCCAGCAGCCAAGAAGACGGACGGCTAGCCAAAAACATTCAGTACTTC. Protein: CASSQEDGRLAKNIQYF.

This clone was seen just once. The chain recombines TRBV5-1 with TRBJ2-1; 11 bases match TRBD2. Germline V CDR1 and CDR2: SGHRS, YFSETQ. The CDR3 has 14 residues. With V trimmed by 4 bases and J by 15 bases, 12 bases remained unmatched. The CDR3 spells CASSTTSGSLVSFF. In DNA, the CDR3 is TGCGCCAGCAGCACCACTAGCGGGAGTTTGGTTTCGTTCTTC.

The rearrangement uses TRBV13 and TRBJ1-5; a possible D gene is TRBD1 (6 bases). Germline V CDR1 and CDR2: PRHDT, FYEKMQ (reference sequence). The V and J ends lost 4 bases and 0 bases respectively, with 10 bases between them. The length of the CDR3 is 15 residues. The CDR3, as DNA: TGTGCCAGCAGCTCCAGGGGTGATAGCAATCAGCCCCAGCATTTT. Amino acid sequence: CASSSRGDSNQPQHF.

J is TRBJ2-2 and V is TRBV14; 7 bases fit TRBD1. Unmatched junction bases numbered 3, after V lost 4 bases and J lost 7 bases. In germline, CDR1 is SGHDN, CDR2 FVKESK. The CDR3 has 13 amino acids. The CDR3 DNA follows: TGTGCCAGCAGCCGACAGGGTGTCGGGGAGCTGTTTTTT. Translated, it gives CASSRQGVGELFF.

The chain couples TRBV28 to TRBJ1-2; D gene unclear. Trimming shortened V by 6 bases and J by 8 bases, and 13 bases separated the two germline ends. Germline V gene sequence: CDR1 MDHEN, CDR2 SYDVKM. CDR3 length equals 12 residues. CDR3 amino acids: CASSSLQRGYTF. The CDR3 DNA sequence: TGTGCCAGCAGCTCCCTCCAGAGGGGCTACACCTTC.

The chain has TRBV27 and TRBJ2-1, with 12 bases aligning to TRBD2. After removal of 3 bases from V and 9 bases from J, the junction contained 12 bases not matched to a gene. Germline values: CDR1 MNHEY, CDR2 SMNVEV (reference sequence). The CDR3 is 17 amino acids. The CDR3 nucleotides are TGTGCCAGCAGTTTTCTCTCCACTAGCGGGAGGTCGGGTGAGCAGTTCTTC. This translates into CASSFLSTSGRSGEQFF.

CDR3 sequence reads: CAIPGLAVSEQYF. DNA of the CDR3: TGTGCCATTCCGGGACTAGCGGTATCCGAGCAGTACTTC. This chain connects TRBV6-1 to TRBJ2-7; 11 bases line up with TRBD2. There are 13 residues in the CDR3. V gave up 10 bases and J gave up 6 bases; unmatched junction bases: 8. Per germline, CDR1 MNHNS and CDR2 SASEGT.

The chain is built from TRBV7-2 and TRBJ1-5; D gene ambiguous. Germline CDR1 SGHTA, CDR2 FQGNSA. This CDR3 region has 14 residues. V lost 3 bases and J lost 7, with 13 bases in between. The CDR3 protein is CASSFGSPGQPQHF. DNA of the CDR3: TGTGCCAGCAGCTTCGGGTCCCCCGGGCAGCCCCAGCATTTT.

Here the CDR3 DNA reads TGTGCCAGCAGCTTAGACCAGCCCACAGATACGCAGTATTTT. This sequence encodes CASSLDQPTDTQYF. This rearrangement joins TRBV7-9 to TRBJ2-3, with D uncertain. The CDR3 spans 14 residues. Germline V lookup: CDR1 SEHNR, CDR2 FQNEAQ (reference sequence). The V and J ends lost 1 base and 2 bases respectively, with 7 bases between them.

V usage is TRBV5-1 and J usage is TRBJ2-2, with D possibly being TRBD2 (6 bases). V lost 4 bases to trimming and J lost 4 bases, with 17 bases between them. Germline CDR1 reads SGHRS; CDR2 reads YFSETQ. The CDR3 totals 16 residues. The chain's CDR3 is CASSTLAGLATGELFF. The DNA for the CDR3 is TGCGCCAGCAGCACCCTGGCGGGGTTGGCCACCGGGGAGCTGTTTTTT.

V is TRBV10-1 and J is TRBJ1-1, with D unresolved. The V end lost 3 bases, the J end lost 1 base, and 9 bases lay between the germline ends. Germline lookup yields CDR1 WNHNN and CDR2 SYGVQD (reference sequence). CDR3 length equals 14 residues. The CDR3: CASSDSRKNTEAFF. CDR3 DNA: TGCGCCAGCAGTGATAGCCGAAAGAACACTGAAGCTTTCTTT.

This chain links TRBV6-1 with TRBJ2-7, with TRBD1 identical over 7 bases. V was pared by 7 bases and J by 3 bases, with 9 bases of the junction left unmatched. The germline gives CDR1 MNHNS, CDR2 SASEGT. CDR3 length equals 14 residues. This CDR3 is CASTRDRVIYEQYF. DNA for the CDR3: TGTGCCAGCACCAGAGACAGGGTGATCTACGAGCAGTACTTC.

The rearrangement joins TRBV7-2 to TRBJ1-2; TRBD1 matches at 7 bases. Germline loops: CDR1 SGHTA, CDR2 FQGNSA. The CDR3 covers 13 residues. With V trimmed by 4 bases and J by 5 bases, 4 bases remained unmatched. CDR3 sequence reads: CASSYGTVYGYTF. DNA for the CDR3: TGTGCCAGCAGCTACGGGACAGTTTATGGCTACACCTTC.

The rearrangement uses TRBV5-1 and TRBJ2-7, with TRBD1 matching over 9 bases. There are 14 residues in the CDR3. V was pared by 4 bases and J by 6 bases, with 8 bases of the junction left unmatched. Per germline, CDR1 SGHRS and CDR2 YFSETQ. The CDR3 DNA follows: TGCGCCAGCAGCCCAACAGGGGGCGGGGGCGAGCAGTACTTC. This codes for CASSPTGGGGEQYF.